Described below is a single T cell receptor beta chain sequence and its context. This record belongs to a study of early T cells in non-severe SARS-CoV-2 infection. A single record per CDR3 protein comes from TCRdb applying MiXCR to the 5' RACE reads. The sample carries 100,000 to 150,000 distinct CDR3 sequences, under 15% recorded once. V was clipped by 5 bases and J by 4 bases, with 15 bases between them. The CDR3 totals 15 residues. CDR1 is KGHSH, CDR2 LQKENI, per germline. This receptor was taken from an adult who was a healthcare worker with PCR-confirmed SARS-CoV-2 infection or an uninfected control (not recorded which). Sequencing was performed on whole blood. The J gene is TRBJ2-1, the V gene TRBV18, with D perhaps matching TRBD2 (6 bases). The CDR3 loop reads CASSILAGQYNEQFF. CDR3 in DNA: TGTGCCAGCTCAATCCTTGCGGGGCAGTACAATGAGCAGTTCTTC.